The present TCR beta chain was sequenced within a study of control samples from healthy donors and cancer patients. Sequenced by immunoSEQ multiplex PCR; TCRdb stores in-frame clones only, minus some. Among 80,000 or so clones listed, 94% were seen once. The CDR3 extends over 16 amino acids. V dropped 4 bases and J dropped 2; count of bases not matched to a gene: 3. Germline-derived CDR1 and CDR2 are SNHLY and FYNNEI. V is TRBV2 and J is TRBJ2-7, with 15 bases fitting TRBD2. Sequenced material: blood. The receptor was isolated from a woman aged 40 to 55 in good health. CDR3 amino acids: CASSGTSGRATYEQYF. The CDR3 region has the DNA TGTGCCAGCAGTGGGACTAGCGGGAGGGCGACCTACGAGCAGTACTTC.